Presented here are 15 T cell receptor beta chains from one specimen sequenced in a study of OX40 agonist ivuxolimab in advanced cancers. Receptors were amplified or captured by the immunoSEQ multiplex PCR assay. TCRdb stores this immuneACCESS table with in-frame sequences only. Part of the clones is absent; in the studies checked, under half of the shortfall reflects unresolved V genes, and no reason is known for the rest. The sample records 85,000 to 95,000 clones, roughly 89% of which are singletons. The leading ten clones occupy around 0.34% of the sample. This sample comprised CD4+ or CD8+ T cells sorted from blood, obtained in a trial of the OX40 agonist ivuxolimab. These receptors all come from an adult with an advanced solid tumor such as melanoma, head and neck, liver or kidney cancer.

V gene TRBV4-1 combines with J gene TRBJ2-7; TRBD2 might be the D (6 bases). The CDR3 covers 15 residues. V lost 3 bases to trimming and J lost 5 bases, with 17 bases between them. CDR1 and CDR2 (germline): MGHRA, YSYEKL. CDR3 DNA: TGCGCCAGCAGCCAGGGCCACGGGACTGACGACGAGCAGTACTTC. This codes for CASSQGHGTDDEQYF.

This chain links TRBV5-6 with TRBJ2-2, with 12 bases that match TRBD1. The CDR3 loop spans 16 amino acids. Trimming cost V 5 bases and J 3 bases; bases outside gene matches: 5. Germline CDR1 reads SGHDT; CDR2 reads YYEEEE. CDR3 in DNA: TGTGCCAGCAGTCTGGGACAGGGGGCTTACACCGGGGAGCTGTTTTTT. Protein product: CASSLGQGAYTGELFF.

CDR3 bases: TGTGCCAGCAGCTCAGGGACAGGCATTGGAAACACCATATATTTT. This encodes CASSSGTGIGNTIYF. The chain links TRBV7-2 to TRBJ1-3, with 8 bases lining up with TRBD1. The CDR3 consists of 15 residues. Losses at the gene ends were 4 bases for V and 3 bases for J; bases not matched to a gene: 5. Germline values: CDR1 SGHTA, CDR2 FQGNSA.

V is TRBV30 and J is TRBJ2-6, with a possible D match to TRBD2 (6 bases). There are 21 residues in the CDR3. V dropped 3 bases and J dropped 2 bases, with 29 bases sitting between them. Germline-derived CDR1 and CDR2 are GTSNPN and SVGIG (reference sequence). DNA of the CDR3: TGTGCCTGGAGGTATAATAGGGGCCGCGGGGCCGAGCCAACTGGGGCCAACGTCCTGACTTTC. Translating it yields CAWRYNRGRGAEPTGANVLTF.

Only one count was recorded for this clone. This chain joins TRBV5-4 and TRBJ2-1, with D perhaps TRBD1 or TRBD2 (6 bases each). CDR3 size: 16 residues. The germline V gene encodes CDR1 SGHNT and CDR2 YYREEE (reference sequence). Trimming took 0 bases from V and 0 from J, leaving 10 bases between them. The CDR3 DNA sequence: TGTGCCAGCAGCTTGGGTGGAGGGGGCTCCTACAATGAGCAGTTCTTC. It translates to CASSLGGGGSYNEQFF.

The chain combines TRBV10-3 with TRBJ1-3; TRBD1 matches 8 bases. The germline CDR1 and CDR2 sequences are ENHRY and SYGVKD. The CDR3 extends over 14 amino acids. V lost 9 bases, J lost 1 base, and 5 bases stayed unmatched. The CDR3 loop reads CAIGTGRSGNTIYF. The CDR3 DNA reads TGTGCCATTGGGACAGGAAGATCTGGAAACACCATATATTTT.

The CDR3 sequence: CATSRDFVEFGYGYTF. The CDR3 DNA follows: TGTGCCACCAGCAGAGATTTCGTAGAGTTTGGCTATGGCTACACCTTC. V gene TRBV15 combines with J gene TRBJ1-2; D is uncertain. Trimming shortened V by 0 bases and J by 4 bases, and 15 bases separated the two germline ends. The CDR3 has 16 amino acids. The germline gives CDR1 LNHNV, CDR2 YYDKDF (reference sequence).

CDR3 bases: TGTGCCAGCAGGGGTCCCCAGGGGCACTATGGCTACACCTTC. Translated, it gives CASRGPQGHYGYTF. The rearrangement joins TRBV6-1 to TRBJ1-2, with D possibly matching TRBD1 (6 bases). The CDR3 has 14 residues. Trimming pared 6 bases from V and 3 bases from J, leaving 14 bases between. Germline values: CDR1 MNHNS, CDR2 SASEGT.

The CDR3 DNA reads TGTGCCAGTAGTTCCGGACTAGCGGGGGGATCAATCACAGATACGCAGTATTTT. It codes for CASSSGLAGGSITDTQYF. The chain employs TRBV19 and TRBJ2-3; 14 bases agree with TRBD2. Germline V gives CDR1 LNHDA, CDR2 SQIVND (reference sequence). The V gene end was trimmed by 5 bases and the J gene end by 2 bases; junction bases not matched to a gene: 9. This CDR3 has 18 amino acids.

V usage is TRBV27 and J usage is TRBJ2-7; D call uncertain. CDR1 and CDR2 (germline): MNHEY, SMNVEV (reference sequence). V was pared by 2 bases and J by 2 bases, with 19 bases between. This CDR3 has 17 amino acids. Here the CDR3 reads CASSLRMTAALPYEQYF. The CDR3 nucleotides are TGTGCCAGCAGTTTAAGAATGACGGCCGCCCTTCCCTACGAGCAGTACTTC.

The V call is TRBV7-6, the J call TRBJ2-7; no reliable D call. From germline, CDR1 is SGHVS and CDR2 FNYEAQ. V was pared by 8 bases and J by 0 bases, with 14 bases between. The CDR3 length is 14 residues. In DNA form, the CDR3 reads TGTGCCAGCCGGCCCGTGAGCGCCTCCTACGAGCAGTACTTC. It is translated as CASRPVSASYEQYF.

V is TRBV9 and J is TRBJ1-1, with D possibly being TRBD1 (6 bases). Trimming removed 3 bases from V and 1 base from J, with 13 bases in between. CDR1 and CDR2 from the germline V gene are SGDLS and YYNGEE. The CDR3 loop spans 15 amino acids. The CDR3 DNA is TGTGCCAGCAGCGCTCAGGACAGCGAGAACACTGAAGCTTTCTTT. This translates into CASSAQDSENTEAFF.

The CDR3 sequence is CASSLEGGTEAFF. The CDR3 DNA is TGCGCCAGCAGCTTGGAGGGAGGCACTGAAGCTTTCTTT. The V gene is TRBV5-1, the J gene TRBJ1-1; D not certain. Germline V gene sequence: CDR1 SGHRS, CDR2 YFSETQ. This CDR3 contains 13 residues. The ends were cut back, 0 bases at V and 4 bases at J, with 7 bases in the middle.

The gene calls are TRBV27 and TRBJ2-2, with no clear D. The CDR3 has 17 amino acids. Germline CDR1 MNHEY, CDR2 SMNVEV (reference sequence). Deletions cut 10 bases from V and 4 bases from J, with 25 bases between. The CDR3 sequence: CATVPDLSSFSTGELFF. CDR3 sequence (DNA): TGTGCCACCGTCCCGGATCTTAGTTCGTTTTCCACCGGGGAGCTGTTTTTT.

J is TRBJ1-5 and V is TRBV7-2, with 11 bases matching TRBD1. The CDR3 has 16 residues. The V segment lost 5 bases and the J segment 4 bases; nucleotides outside the gene matches: 7. Germline CDR1 and CDR2: SGHTA and FQGNSA. CDR3 sequence (DNA): TGTGCCAGCAGCCTATACGGGACAGGGGGAAATCAGCCCCAGCATTTT. Translated: CASSLYGTGGNQPQHF.